The present T cell receptor beta chain was sequenced within a study of CD8 T cells in Susac syndrome. Overall study: Patients with Susac syndrome, at blood draw, were therapy-naive, on corticosteroids, or on intravenous immunoglobulin alone. Study-wide results and caveats: Clonal expansion was present among Susac CD8+ cells. This expansion reached its peak in TEMRA cells and in active patients. Total CD8+ repertoires held approximately 17 Susac-specific public clones, while CD8+ TEMRA repertoires held 5 or 6.

Reverse transcription of about 0.45 to 1 ug RNA was carried out with random hexamers. TCRdb ran MiXCR on the immunoSEQ multiplex PCR reads and lists one entry per CDR3 protein. Among tens of thousands of distinct CDR3 sequences listed, around 96% were seen once. The germline V gene has CDR1 KGHSH and CDR2 LQKENI. The CDR3 spans 15 residues. Losses at the gene ends were 3 bases for V and 7 bases for J; bases not matched to a gene: 9. With respect to this clonotype: As yet, its antigen is unknown.

The chain recombines TRBV18 with TRBJ1-1; 9 bases align to TRBD1. The sample consisted of CD8+ T cells from PBMCs. The TCR comes from a human donor with Susac syndrome. CDR3 sequence (DNA): TGTGCCAGCTCACCGGCACGGGCGGACAGGGGTGAAGCTTTCTTT. It encodes CASSPARADRGEAFF.